These 11 T cell receptor beta chains were all obtained from the same sample, sequenced in a study of identical twins. TCRdb recomputed calls from the 5' RACE reads with MiXCR, one row per CDR3 protein. This repertoire shows some 660,000 distinct CDR3 sequences, more than 6.5% found once; its top ten account for roughly 0.9%. A further study also used this sample, focusing on yellow fever vaccine responses in identical twins.

The material sequenced was PBMCs. The source is a woman aged 18-29 years in good health.

In this sample, this clonotype turned up a few times. This chain connects TRBV5-1 to TRBJ2-7; unclear D gene. V lost 0 bases to trimming and J lost 1 base, with 8 bases between them. Germline V CDR1 and CDR2: SGHRS, YFSETQ. This CDR3 region has 14 residues. The CDR3: CASSLVQTSYEQYF. The DNA for the CDR3 is TGCGCCAGCAGCTTGGTACAGACTTCCTACGAGCAGTACTTC.

This clonotype was observed a few times. This chain links TRBV28 with TRBJ2-5, with 7 bases identical to TRBD1. Germline-derived CDR1 and CDR2 are MDHEN and SYDVKM. The junction had 11 bases not matched to a gene; V was cut back by 4 bases and J by 3 bases. The CDR3 sequence is 16 residues long. The CDR3 DNA is TGTGCCAGCAGTTCCCCAGGGGGTGCTGGTGAAGAGACCCAGTACTTC. Encoded protein: CASSSPGGAGEETQYF.

The chain links TRBV7-2 to TRBJ2-2; TRBD1 agrees at 9 bases. This CDR3 spans 15 amino acids. Unmatched junction bases numbered 7, after V lost 6 bases and J lost 5 bases. The V gene's germline CDR1 is SGHTA and CDR2 FQGNSA. CDR3 residues: CASSAQGAGTGELFF. Here the CDR3 DNA reads TGTGCCAGCAGTGCACAGGGGGCAGGAACCGGGGAGCTGTTTTTT.

This clonotype was counted only a few times. The chain combines TRBV20-1 with TRBJ2-2; D possibly corresponds to TRBD1 (5 bases). Germline values: CDR1 DFQATT, CDR2 SNEGSKA (reference sequence). The CDR3 totals 15 residues. V was clipped by 5 bases and J by 1 base, with 14 bases between them. DNA of the CDR3: TGCAGTGCTGGAAATCGACAGAAGAACACCGGGGAGCTGTTTTTT. As protein: CSAGNRQKNTGELFF.

This clonotype has more than one count but fewer than ten. This sequence joins TRBV7-2 and TRBJ2-3, with 9 bases fitting TRBD2. Germline trimming cut 2 bases from V and 3 bases from J; bases unmatched to any gene: 3. Per the germline V gene, CDR1 is SGHTA and CDR2 is FQGNSA. This CDR3 spans 15 amino acids. CDR3 sequence (DNA): TGTGCCAGCAGCTTACAGGGACTAGCAACAGATACGCAGTATTTT. Translated, it gives CASSLQGLATDTQYF.

The V call is TRBV29-1, the J call TRBJ2-6; D is uncertain. The CDR3 sequence is 13 residues long. Germline CDR1 is SQVTM and CDR2 is ANQGSEA. DNA for the CDR3: TGCTACATGTCCAGCTCTGGGGCCAACGTCCTGACTTTC. It yields the protein CYMSSSGANVLTF.

The chain joins TRBV6-6 to TRBJ1-2; 7 bases fit TRBD1. The germline gives CDR1 MNHNY, CDR2 SVGAGI (reference sequence). CDR3 length: 12 amino acids. The junction had 1 base not matched to a gene; V was cut back by 2 bases and J by 7 bases. Here the CDR3 DNA reads TGTGCCAGCAGTTACGACAGGGCTGGCTACACCTTC. This gives the protein CASSYDRAGYTF.

There are a few counts of this clonotype. The V gene is TRBV14, the J gene TRBJ2-7; 9 bases are a match to TRBD1. V shed 7 bases and J 5 bases; nucleotides not matched to a gene: 9. There are 14 residues in the CDR3. The germline CDR1 and CDR2 sequences are SGHDN and FVKESK. The CDR3 bases are TGTGCCAGCAAGGCGGGGACAGGGATGCACGAGCAGTACTTC. Translated, it gives CASKAGTGMHEQYF.

The sample holds many counts of this clonotype. This chain joins TRBV29-1 and TRBJ1-1; D is unclear. Germline CDR1 and CDR2: SQVTM and ANQGSEA. V lost 4 bases, J lost 4 bases, and 10 bases lay in between. The CDR3 totals 12 residues. The CDR3: CSVGAGGTEAFF. In DNA, the CDR3 is TGCAGCGTTGGGGCAGGAGGCACTGAAGCTTTCTTT. The full variable domain, with the rest looked up from reference TRBV29-1 and TRBJ1-1, is SAVISQKPSRDICQRGTSLTIQCQVDSQVTMMFWYRQQPGQSLTLIATANQGSEATYESGFVIDKFPISRPNLTFSTLTVSNMSPEDSSIYLCSVGAGGTEAFFGQGTRLTVV.

The V call is TRBV6-5, the J call TRBJ2-5, with 7 bases aligning to TRBD2. J was trimmed by 5 bases and V by 4 bases; bases with no gene match: 16. The CDR3 has 17 amino acids. Germline V CDR1 and CDR2: MNHEY, SVGAGI. The DNA for the CDR3 is TGTGCCAGCAGTTCTGGACCGGGGAGGGTAGATCGGGAGACCCAGTACTTC. Encoded protein: CASSSGPGRVDRETQYF.

The chain employs TRBV6-4 and TRBJ2-3, with 8 bases lining up with TRBD1. CDR1 and CDR2 from the germline V gene are MRHNA and SNTAGT. V trimming: 0 bases; J trimming: 4 bases; junction bases outside the gene matches: 3. The CDR3 totals 15 residues. The CDR3 DNA follows: TGTGCCAGCAGTGACTCAGGACAGGGTGCAGATACGCAGTATTTT. Translated, it gives CASSDSGQGADTQYF.